This T cell receptor beta chain was sequenced for a study of blood T cell repertoires in COVID-19. Across the study: Whether acute or convalescent, the COVID-19 samples came from the United States, Italy and Spain.

In germline, CDR1 is LNHDA, CDR2 SQIVND (reference sequence). This CDR3 is built from 17 residues. Losses at the gene ends were 4 bases for V and 0 bases for J; bases not matched to a gene: 7. Authors' analysis steps: Estimation of nucleated cell counts relied on the amplification of reference gene primers. Clones were sequenced by immunoSEQ multiplex PCR, and TCRdb holds only the in-frame ones, with some missing. V, J and clone size are those of that table, while D and trimming were read from the DNA. The table shows over 250,000 clones, with 89% occurring only once. The TCR comes from a woman aged 60-70 years with acute or convalescent COVID-19. The sample consisted of peripheral blood. The V call is TRBV19, the J call TRBJ1-5; 9 bases match TRBD1. CDR3 amino acids: CASSRTGVVASNQPQHF. The CDR3 nucleotides read TGTGCCAGTAGTAGGACAGGGGTAGTCGCTAGCAATCAGCCCCAGCATTTT.